This T cell receptor beta chain was captured by sequencing in a study of neurological immune-mediated disorders. Study results and limitations: The study phylogenetically grouped the repertoires of 18 of 34 multiple sclerosis patients into one related-CDR3 cluster, a possible signature.

Time point indicated: longitudinal time-point 3. This clonotype was seen repeatedly, ten times or more. Its antigen remains unidentified. This CDR3 region has 16 residues. V lost 5 bases and J lost 4; bases outside the gene matches: 5. Germline V gene data show CDR1 as LNHNV and CDR2 as YYDKDF (reference sequence). With 10-nucleotide random UMIs, 5'RACE was used to make the cDNA. One entry per CDR3 protein results from TCRdb running MiXCR on the 5' RACE reads. The sample has tens of thousands of distinct CDR3 sequences; roughly 4.3% are singletons. This rearrangement joins TRBV15 to TRBJ2-3, with 14 bases that match TRBD2. This clonotype was obtained from a woman aged 60-70 years with multiple sclerosis. Sequenced material: PBMCs. CDR3 amino acids: CATSARLAGGADTQYF. The CDR3 region has the DNA TGTGCCACCAGCGCACGACTAGCGGGGGGGGCAGATACGCAGTATTTT. The full variable domain, completed using reference TRBV15 and TRBJ2-3, is DAMVIQNPRYQVTQFGKPVTLSCSQTLNHNVMYWYQQKSSQAPKLLFHYYDKDFNNEADTPDNFQSRRPNTSFCFLDIRSPGLGDTAMYLCATSARLAGGADTQYFGPGTRLTVL.